This entry features one T cell receptor (beta chain) sequence. What it binds is not known. Profiling of TCR beta VDJ combinations and CDR3 sequences used genomic DNA as template. Using its own MiXCR run on the reads, TCRdb lists one record per CDR3 protein. The table has some 98,000 distinct CDR3 sequences, about 66% seen once. The sequenced patients had an expansion of CD8+CD57+ cells seen by flow cytometry. This specimen belongs to a study of CD8+CD57+ T cells in acquired aplastic anemia. Study overall: Across the sorted CD4+ and CD8+ cells, DNA amounts averaged approximately 3 ug. The study, taken as a whole, reports: Approximately 30 was the count of CD8+ CDR3 sequences that patients shared with controls.

The germline CDR1 and CDR2 sequences are MNHNS and SASEGT. V lost 3 bases and J 0 bases, leaving 8 bases between the germline ends. This CDR3 is built from 15 residues. This chain links TRBV6-1 with TRBJ2-2; a possible D gene is TRBD1 (5 bases). Sequenced input: sorted CD4+, CD8+, or CD8+CD57+ T cells (not recorded which) from PBMCs. The TCR sequence derives from a human donor with aplastic anemia. CDR3 bases: TGTGCCAGCAGTGAGTCCAGGGCGAACACCGGGGAGCTGTTTTTT. This encodes CASSESRANTGELFF.